A single count supports the clone carrying this T cell receptor (beta chain). The sample belongs to a study of blood T cell repertoires in COVID-19. Background on the study: Italy, Spain and the United States were the sources of the convalescent and acute COVID-19 samples. From T cells, B-cell-depleted T cells, or PBMCs came the material, which was cDNA or gDNA.

As originally analysed: Researchers report that nucleated cell counts were estimated from reference gene primer amplification. Clones were sequenced by immunoSEQ multiplex PCR, and TCRdb holds only the in-frame ones, with some missing. For V, J and clone size, that table is used; D and trimming come from the DNA. The sample lists over 110,000 clones; more than 60% were seen once. Germline V gene data show CDR1 as LNHDA and CDR2 as SQIVND (reference sequence). The V and J ends lost 5 bases and 1 base, in that order; junction bases with no gene match: 2. This CDR3 contains 14 residues. The V call is TRBV19, the J call TRBJ2-3; 8 positions match TRBD1. This TCR was recovered from an elderly man with acute or convalescent COVID-19. The specimen sequenced was peripheral blood. CDR3 DNA sequence: TGTGCCAGTAGTGCGACAGGGGGCACAGATACGCAGTATTTT. This sequence encodes CASSATGGTDTQYF.